This TCR beta chain stems from a study of blood T cell repertoires in COVID-19. Overall study context: Material from acute and convalescent COVID-19 was sourced from the United States, Italy and Spain.

Trimming took 6 bases from V and 0 from J; bases not matched to a gene: 6. Germline V CDR1 and CDR2: KGHSH, LQKENI. The CDR3 is 15 residues long. Using immunoSEQ multiplex PCR, the repertoire was profiled, and TCRdb retains in-frame clones only, with some absent. The data hold approximately 69,000 clones, with roughly 80% observed a single time. Sequencing input: peripheral blood. The V and J genes are TRBV18 and TRBJ1-1; 8 bases map to TRBD1. The clonotype originates from a woman between 70 and 85 years old with acute or convalescent COVID-19. CDR3 in DNA: TGTGCCAGCTCCGGACAGGGAGGAATGAACACTGAAGCTTTCTTT. It translates to CASSGQGGMNTEAFF. Variable domain in full (rest from reference TRBV18 and TRBJ1-1): NAGVMQNPRHLVRRRGQEARLRCSPMKGHSHVYWYRQLPEEGLKFMVYLQKENIIDESGMPKERFSAEFPKEGPSILRIQQVVRGDSAAYFCASSGQGGMNTEAFFGQGTRLTVV.